The clone carrying this TCR beta chain was found many times. Treatment meaning: randomized to nivolumab then ipilimumab (arm A) or the reverse (arm B). No patient had prior DNA-damaging chemotherapy. This sample is drawn from a study of sequential checkpoint blockade in melanoma. Study information: Arm A got nivolumab then ipilimumab; arm B the reverse, 1:1.

Sequencing was performed with immunoSEQ multiplex PCR; in TCRdb, only in-frame clones are kept and a portion is missing. Of about 4,000 clones listed, about 23% are singletons. The CDR3 consists of 14 residues. CDR1 and CDR2 from the germline V gene are SGHNT and YENEEA. The V end was cut by 1 base, the J end by 7 bases, with 13 bases between. The source material was tumor tissue (inferred from file names), sampled from a patient given nivolumab and ipilimumab in sequence. This chain uses TRBV11-3 with TRBJ1-2, with D possibly being TRBD1 (5 bases). The TCR comes from a human donor with melanoma. The CDR3 spells CASSLGGKGIGYTF. The CDR3 nucleotides are TGTGCCAGCAGCTTAGGGGGGAAGGGTATTGGCTACACCTTC. The full variable domain, with the rest looked up from reference TRBV11-3 and TRBJ1-2, is EAGVVQSPRYKIIEKKQPVAFWCNPISGHNTLYWYLQNLGQGPELLIRYENEEAVDDSQLPKDRFSAERLKGVDSTLKIQPAELGDSAVYLCASSLGGKGIGYTFGSGTRLTVV.